Listed below are T cell receptor beta chains from one sample, sequenced in a study of read filtering for tumor transcriptome and immune sequencing. TCRdb re-called the reads with MiXCR, one entry per CDR3 protein. The sample has some 140,000 distinct CDR3 sequences; about 12% are singletons. Sequencing was carried out using a population of CD138-negative cells sorted from bone marrow. The source is a donor at least 40 years old with multiple myeloma. Each CDR3 is given with its conserved first and last residue. A D gene is named only where the DNA matches it firmly. Size is omitted from some rows. Given values are once, few, many or a class for expanded clones.

j_gene,d_gene,v_gene,abundance,CDR3aa,CDR3nt
TRBJ2-5,-,TRBV15,few,CATGRESLETQYF,TGTGCCACCGGCAGAGAAAGCTTGGAGACCCAGTACTTC
TRBJ1-5,-,TRBV6-1,many,CASSEPRVGNQPQHF,TGTGCCAGCAGTGAACCGAGGGTAGGCAATCAGCCCCAGCATTTT
TRBJ2-5,-,TRBV29-1,many,CSVIDRDGGETQYF,TGCAGCGTGATCGACAGGGACGGGGGAGAGACCCAGTACTTC
TRBJ1-1,TRBD1,TRBV5-1,-,CASSTGQEKMNTEAFF,TGCGCCAGCAGCACGGGACAGGAAAAAATGAACACTGAAGCTTTCTTT
TRBJ2-1,-,TRBV2,many,CASSEKGGISYNEQFF,TGTGCCAGCAGTGAAAAAGGAGGGATCTCCTACAATGAGCAGTTCTTC
TRBJ2-7,TRBD2,TRBV14,many,CASSRLRLAGIYEQYF,TGTGCCAGCAGCCGCCTAAGACTAGCGGGGATCTACGAGCAGTACTTC
TRBJ2-7,-,TRBV7-9,many,CASSLVGPAYYEQYF,TGTGCCAGCAGCTTAGTCGGTCCGGCCTACTACGAGCAGTACTTC
TRBJ2-5,-,TRBV7-9,many,CASSVPSGDQYF,TGTGCCAGCAGCGTGCCCTCGGGAGACCAGTACTTC
TRBJ2-5,TRBD2,TRBV30,few,CAWTLLAGGVPQYF,TGTGCCTGGACCCTACTAGCGGGAGGAGTCCCGCAGTACTTC
TRBJ1-2,TRBD1,TRBV4-1,many,CASSAPGQESYTF,TGCGCCAGCAGCGCCCCCGGACAGGAGAGCTACACCTTC
TRBJ2-7,TRBD2,TRBV3-1,few,CASSHPGRYYEQYF,TGTGCCAGCAGCCACCCCGGGAGGTACTACGAGCAGTACTTC
TRBJ2-1,-,TRBV7-6,many,CASSQGSVPYNEQFF,TGTGCCAGCAGTCAGGGCAGCGTACCCTACAATGAGCAGTTCTTC
TRBJ1-1,-,TRBV20-1,many,CSASIGRVSTEAFF,TGCAGTGCTAGCATAGGAAGGGTCAGCACTGAAGCTTTCTTT
TRBJ2-7,TRBD1,TRBV27,many,CASSSLGTGSSYEQYF,TGTGCCAGCAGTTCCCTCGGGACAGGGAGCTCCTACGAGCAGTACTTC
TRBJ2-7,-,TRBV7-2,many,CASSPPSKYEQYF,TGTGCCAGCAGCCCCCCGTCCAAATACGAGCAGTACTTC
TRBJ2-7,TRBD1,TRBV20-1,many,CSARVTRDSLYEQYF,TGCAGTGCTAGAGTCACCCGGGACAGTCTCTACGAGCAGTACTTC
TRBJ2-1,-,TRBV27,many,CASSLQGSYNEQFF,TGTGCCAGCAGCCTACAGGGCTCCTACAATGAGCAGTTCTTC
TRBJ2-1,-,TRBV7-9,many,CASSPTYYNEQFF,TGTGCCAGCAGCCCGACTTATTACAATGAGCAGTTCTTC
TRBJ1-5,-,TRBV2,few,CATAADSNQPQHF,TGTGCCACCGCTGCCGATAGCAATCAGCCCCAGCATTTT
TRBJ2-7,-,TRBV3-1,few,CASSPSRVSGRYEQYF,TGTGCCAGCAGCCCCAGTCGTGTTAGCGGAAGATACGAGCAGTACTTC
TRBJ1-1,-,TRBV11-3,many,CASSSRDLNEAFF,TGTGCCAGCAGCTCGCGGGATTTAAATGAAGCTTTCTTT
TRBJ2-1,TRBD1,TRBV30,many,CAWRRQGPYNEQFF,TGTGCCTGGAGGCGACAGGGGCCTTACAATGAGCAGTTCTTC
TRBJ2-5,TRBD2,TRBV7-2,many,CASSLEAGGLARTQYF,TGTGCCAGCAGCTTAGAGGCGGGAGGGCTCGCTAGGACCCAGTACTTC
TRBJ2-1,TRBD2,TRBV2,many,CASTSRLAGARFF,TGTGCCAGCACATCCCGACTAGCGGGAGCTAGGTTCTTC
TRBJ2-6,-,TRBV2,many,CATSRDERSGANVLTF,TGTGCCACCTCCCGGGACGAACGATCTGGGGCCAACGTCCTGACTTTC
TRBJ2-5,-,TRBV27,few,CASSSLGETQYF,TGTGCCAGCAGTTCCTTAGGGGAGACCCAGTACTTC
TRBJ1-5,-,TRBV6-2/TRBV6-3,many,CASSYNPYQPQHF,TGTGCCAGCAGTTACAACCCGTATCAGCCCCAGCATTTT
TRBJ2-1,-,TRBV7-9,many,CASSSLLSRGTSREHNEQFF,TGTGCCAGCAGCTCCCTCCTTTCGAGGGGAACTAGCCGAGAGCACAATGAGCAGTTCTTC
TRBJ1-2,-,TRBV12-3/TRBV12-4,many,CASSLGGPYGYTF,TGTGCCAGCAGTTTGGGAGGGCCATATGGCTACACCTTC
TRBJ2-1,-,TRBV5-1,few,CASSLPTDTYNEQFF,TGCGCCAGCAGCTTACCCACTGATACCTACAATGAGCAGTTCTTC
TRBJ2-7,-,TRBV12-3/TRBV12-4,many,CASTPGTGGGEQYF,TGTGCCAGCACCCCGGGTACCGGGGGTGGAGAGCAGTACTTC
TRBJ1-1,-,TRBV4-2,-,CASSHLGGTTNTEAFF,TGTGCCAGCAGCCACCTAGGCGGGACCACGAACACTGAAGCTTTCTTT
TRBJ2-2,TRBD1,TRBV19,few,CASSNPGQGTPGELFF,TGTGCCAGTAGTAACCCGGGACAGGGAACCCCCGGGGAGCTGTTTTTT
TRBJ1-5,-,TRBV19,once,CASSIRAAQPQHF,TGTGCCAGTAGTATAAGAGCGGCTCAGCCCCAGCATTTT
TRBJ2-1,TRBD1,TRBV6-6,many,CASSYSRQGARDEQFF,TGTGCCAGCAGTTACTCGAGGCAGGGGGCTAGGGATGAGCAGTTCTTC
TRBJ2-7,-,TRBV20-1,-,CSAKGPPGRSYEQYF,TGCAGTGCTAAAGGTCCCCCGGGTCGATCCTACGAGCAGTACTTC
TRBJ1-5,-,TRBV30,many,CAWSDDSNQPQHF,TGTGCCTGGAGCGACGATAGCAATCAGCCCCAGCATTTT
TRBJ2-1,TRBD2,TRBV30,many,CAWSSTSGSIYNEQFF,TGTGCCTGGAGTTCCACCAGCGGGAGCATCTACAATGAGCAGTTCTTC
TRBJ1-5,-,TRBV30,many,CACKPRLGNQPQHF,TGTGCCTGTAAACCTCGATTAGGCAATCAGCCCCAGCATTTT
TRBJ2-1,-,TRBV4-1,many,CASSQDAVSGYNEQFF,TGCGCCAGCAGCCAAGATGCAGTATCGGGTTACAATGAGCAGTTCTTC
TRBJ1-1,-,TRBV5-6,many,CASSLNTEAFF,TGTGCCAGCAGCTTGAACACTGAAGCTTTCTTT
TRBJ2-7,TRBD1,TRBV7-9,many,CASSPGTGQQYF,TGTGCCAGCAGCCCCGGGACAGGGCAGCAGTACTTC
TRBJ2-5,TRBD1,TRBV29-1,many,CSVGDSFQETQYF,TGCAGCGTTGGGGACAGTTTTCAAGAGACCCAGTACTTC
TRBJ2-5,TRBD2,TRBV20-1,many,CSASSGRAGETQYF,TGCAGTGCGAGTAGCGGGAGGGCAGGAGAGACCCAGTACTTC
TRBJ1-5,-,TRBV27,few,CASRTTGNNQPQHF,TGTGCCAGCAGGACGACAGGAAACAATCAGCCCCAGCATTTT
TRBJ2-2,-,TRBV29-1,many,CSVVAFANTGELFF,TGCAGCGTCGTGGCGTTCGCGAACACCGGGGAGCTGTTTTTT
TRBJ2-3,TRBD2,TRBV12-5,many,CASGLYPGPHSGTTQYF,TGTGCTAGTGGTTTGTACCCCGGCCCCCATAGCGGGACCACGCAGTATTTT
TRBJ2-3,-,TRBV5-6,many,CASSLWRGRTDTQYF,TGTGCCAGCAGCCTGTGGAGAGGGCGTACAGATACGCAGTATTTT
TRBJ1-1,TRBD1,TRBV20-1,-,CRAQQGASSAFF,TGCCGTGCCCAACAGGGGGCTTCGTCAGCTTTCTTT
TRBJ2-1,TRBD1,TRBV10-3,many,CAISAETGGGYNEQFF,TGTGCCATCAGTGCAGAGACAGGGGGAGGTTACAATGAGCAGTTCTTC
TRBJ1-1,TRBD1,TRBV3-1,-,CASSVTTGSEAFF,TGTGCCAGCAGCGTCACGACAGGGTCTGAAGCTTTCTTT
TRBJ2-7,TRBD2,TRBV4-3,many,CASSQVSGGDYEQYF,TGCGCCAGCAGCCAAGTAAGCGGGGGGGACTACGAGCAGTACTTC
TRBJ2-3,TRBD1,TRBV19,-,CASSNRQGPDTQYF,TGTGCCAGTAGTAACAGACAGGGACCCGATACGCAGTATTTT
TRBJ2-1,TRBD1,TRBV19,many,CASSILGRGNEQFF,TGTGCCAGTAGTATTTTAGGCAGGGGGAACGAGCAGTTCTTC
TRBJ1-4,TRBD1,TRBV6-5,few,CASSSRQGEKLFF,TGTGCCAGCAGTTCCCGACAGGGGGAAAAACTGTTTTTT